The 11 T cell receptor beta chains in this list originate from one sample, sequenced in a study of radiotherapy plus CTLA-4 blockade in lung cancer. The assay was immunoSEQ multiplex PCR, and TCRdb's table has in-frame clones only and misses some. The sample contains roughly 62,000 clones, around 77% of which appear only once. Sequencing used peripheral blood, obtained from a patient treated with radiotherapy plus ipilimumab. These receptor sequences come from a human donor with non-small cell lung cancer who had a complete response to radiotherapy plus ipilimumab.

This clone was seen a handful of times. This rearrangement joins TRBV27 to TRBJ2-2; 10 bases are shared with TRBD2. Trimming at V came to 2 bases and at J to 6 bases, leaving 3 bases not matched to a gene. The length of the CDR3 is 15 residues. In germline, CDR1 is MNHEY, CDR2 SMNVEV (reference sequence). In DNA form, the CDR3 reads TGTGCCAGCAGTTTAACTAGCGGGAAGCCCGGGGAGCTGTTTTTT. Translation: CASSLTSGKPGELFF.

The chain employs TRBV5-6 and TRBJ1-1; no clear D. The germline gives CDR1 SGHDT, CDR2 YYEEEE. This CDR3 has 15 residues. Between the trimmed V and J ends, which lost 0 bases and 0 bases, there was a span of 9 bases. CDR3 residues: CASSLAGGLNTEAFF. CDR3 nucleotide sequence: TGTGCCAGCAGCTTGGCGGGAGGCCTGAACACTGAAGCTTTCTTT. The full variable domain, with the rest looked up from reference TRBV5-6 and TRBJ1-1, is DAGVTQSPTHLIKTRGQQVTLRCSPKSGHDTVSWYQQALGQGPQFIFQYYEEEERQRGNFPDRFSGHQFPNYSSELNVNALLLGDSALYLCASSLAGGLNTEAFFGQGTRLTVV.

The gene calls are TRBV6-6 and TRBJ2-4, with 7 bases that match TRBD1. CDR1 and CDR2 (germline): MNHNY, SVGAGI (reference sequence). V shed 8 bases, J shed 0 bases, and the junction held 10 bases outside the gene matches. There are 16 residues in the CDR3. CDR3 sequence (DNA): TGTGCCAGCCGACGGGACAGTGGACTAGCCAAAAACATTCAGTACTTC. Amino acid sequence: CASRRDSGLAKNIQYF.

V and J are TRBV19 and TRBJ2-1; 9 bases line up with TRBD1. The trim removed 6 bases at V and 5 bases at J, leaving 8 bases unmatched. The CDR3 covers 15 residues. Germline values: CDR1 LNHDA, CDR2 SQIVND (reference sequence). The CDR3 bases are TGTGCCAGTAGGACCCAACAGGGGGCTAACAATGAGCAGTTCTTC. Translating it yields CASRTQQGANNEQFF.

This sequence joins TRBV30 and TRBJ1-2, with 9 bases matching TRBD1. The J segment lost 7 bases and the V segment lost 4 bases, leaving 13 bases of the junction unmatched. The CDR3 is made up of 15 amino acids. CDR1 is GTSNPN and CDR2 is SVGIG in the germline V gene (reference sequence). The CDR3 is CAWTLRNRGQVGYTF. The CDR3 DNA follows: TGTGCCTGGACCCTGAGGAACAGGGGGCAGGTTGGCTACACCTTC.

CDR3 nucleotides: TGTGCCTGGAGTACTCCGACAGGCTACACAGATACGCAGTATTTT. Translating gives CAWSTPTGYTDTQYF. This sequence joins TRBV30 and TRBJ2-3, with D perhaps matching TRBD1 (6 bases). Germline values: CDR1 GTSNPN, CDR2 SVGIG (reference sequence). CDR3 length: 15 residues. The germline V and J ends were trimmed by 2 bases and 2 bases, with 14 bases remaining between them.

V gene TRBV27 combines with J gene TRBJ2-7, with 9 bases that match TRBD2. The germline V gene encodes CDR1 MNHEY and CDR2 SMNVEV (reference sequence). The CDR3 has 21 residues. V gave up 0 bases and J gave up 5 bases; unmatched junction bases: 23. CDR3 DNA: TGTGCCAGCAGTTTATCTCGGGGGGGGTGCCGAGAGCGGGAGGAACGGCACGAGCAGTACTTC. As protein: CASSLSRGGCREREERHEQYF.

The rearrangement uses TRBV10-3 and TRBJ2-2, with 9 bases identical to TRBD1. Germline CDR1 and CDR2: ENHRY and SYGVKD. V trimming: 10 bases; J trimming: 5 bases; junction bases outside the gene matches: 5. This CDR3 comprises 13 residues. The CDR3 bases are TGTGCCAACGGACAGGGGCAAACCGGGGAGCTGTTTTTT. Its translation: CANGQGQTGELFF.

The chain joins TRBV5-8 to TRBJ2-3; 12 bases line up with TRBD2. After removal of 0 bases from V and 6 bases from J, the junction contained 8 bases not matched to a gene. Germline CDR1 reads SGHTS; CDR2 reads YDEGEE. CDR3 length equals 17 residues. The CDR3 sequence: CASSLGKLAGGPDTQYF. DNA of the CDR3: TGTGCCAGCAGCTTGGGAAAACTAGCGGGAGGCCCTGATACGCAGTATTTT.

The chain is built from TRBV4-3 and TRBJ2-3, with 8 bases identical to TRBD1. V lost 1 base, J lost 5 bases, and 5 bases stayed unmatched. The CDR3 extends over 15 amino acids. The germline gives CDR1 LGHNA, CDR2 YSLEER. CDR3 protein: CASSQGTGRVDTQYF. The CDR3 DNA follows: TGCGCCAGCAGCCAAGGGACAGGGCGTGTAGATACGCAGTATTTT.

This rearrangement joins TRBV5-1 to TRBJ1-4, with D unresolved. Per the germline V gene, CDR1 is SGHRS and CDR2 is YFSETQ. The CDR3 is made up of 15 amino acids. V dropped 0 bases and J dropped 5 bases, with 11 bases sitting between them. The CDR3, as DNA: TGCGCCAGCAGCTTGGAGGCCAGGTGGAATGAAAAACTGTTTTTT. Protein: CASSLEARWNEKLFF.